These T cell receptor beta chains were read from a single sample in a study of T cell changes during pregnancy in multiple sclerosis. The data were produced by immunoSEQ multiplex PCR, yet TCRdb's version contains in-frame clones alone and is incomplete. Of roughly 79,000 clones in the sample, 93% are singletons; the top ten hold less than 0.75%. Sequenced material: peripheral blood, taken in the second trimester of pregnancy. These receptors came from a female donor in good health, enrolled as a control in a pregnancy study. CDR3s include the opening cysteine and the closing phenylalanine or tryptophan. D genes are given only for firm matches. Expanded clones are given a class, and other clones once, few, many or no size at all.

length: 13; size: -; V: TRBV4-1; D: -; J: TRBJ2-5; DNA: TGCGCCAGCAGCCAAGCCCCCCGGGAGACCCAGTACTTC; CDR3: CASSQAPRETQYF
length: 14; size: -; V: TRBV30; D: -; J: TRBJ1-5; DNA: TGTGCCTGGAGTGTGGGCGCTGACAATCAGCCCCAGCATTTT; CDR3: CAWSVGADNQPQHF
length: 12; size: -; V: TRBV28; D: -; J: TRBJ1-6; DNA: TGTGCCAGCAGTTCTCGGGGTTCACCCCTCCACTTT; CDR3: CASSSRGSPLHF
length: 16; size: -; V: TRBV11-3; D: TRBD2; J: TRBJ2-1; DNA: TGTGCCAGCAGCCCGTTACTAGCGGGGGCGATCAATGAGCAGTTCTTC; CDR3: CASSPLLAGAINEQFF
length: 13; size: -; V: TRBV19; D: TRBD1; J: TRBJ1-2; DNA: TGTGCCAGTCAGGGGGCGCGAGCCTATGGCTACACCTTC; CDR3: CASQGARAYGYTF
length: 13; size: -; V: TRBV7-7; D: -; J: TRBJ2-5; DNA: TGTGCCAGCTCCCGATCCACTGAAGAGACCCAGTACTTC; CDR3: CASSRSTEETQYF
length: 12; size: -; V: TRBV7-9; D: -; J: TRBJ2-1; DNA: TGTGCCAGCAGCTTAGTATTAGATGAGCAGTTCTTC; CDR3: CASSLVLDEQFF
length: 14; size: -; V: TRBV6-4; D: -; J: TRBJ1-1; DNA: TGTGCCAGCGAGCGCCGGGTTTCAGATACTGAAGCTTTCTTT; CDR3: CASERRVSDTEAFF
length: 13; size: -; V: TRBV2; D: -; J: TRBJ1-2; DNA: TGTGCCAGCAGTCTAACAGGGAACTATGGCTACACCTTC; CDR3: CASSLTGNYGYTF
length: 15; size: -; V: TRBV30; D: -; J: TRBJ2-6; DNA: TGTGCCTGGAGTGTATCCGTCTCTGGGGCCAACGTCCTGACTTTC; CDR3: CAWSVSVSGANVLTF
length: 13; size: -; V: TRBV7-8; D: -; J: TRBJ2-2; DNA: TGTGCCAGCAGCTTAGTAGACACCGGGGAGCTGTTTTTT; CDR3: CASSLVDTGELFF
length: 12; size: once; V: TRBV14; D: -; J: TRBJ2-7; DNA: TGTGCCAGCAGCCAAGGTCACTACGAGCAGTACTTC; CDR3: CASSQGHYEQYF
length: 15; size: -; V: TRBV27; D: TRBD2; J: TRBJ2-3; DNA: TGTGCCAGCAGTTTAACATTAGCGGGGCCAGATACGCAGTATTTT; CDR3: CASSLTLAGPDTQYF
length: 19; size: -; V: TRBV11-2; D: TRBD2; J: TRBJ2-1; DNA: TGTGCCAGCAGCTCCCCCTCCGGGGCGGGGGGGCCTACATACAATGAGCAGTTCTTC; CDR3: CASSSPSGAGGPTYNEQFF
length: 16; size: -; V: TRBV30; D: -; J: TRBJ2-3; DNA: TGTGCCTGGAGTGCCCCCGGGACTGCAAGCCGAGATACGCAGTATTTT; CDR3: CAWSAPGTASRDTQYF
length: 12; size: -; V: TRBV7-6; D: TRBD1; J: TRBJ2-7; DNA: TGTGCCAGCAGCTCGGGACAGGGGAACCAGTACTTC; CDR3: CASSSGQGNQYF
length: 13; size: -; V: TRBV7-3; D: TRBD1; J: TRBJ1-2; DNA: TGTGCCAGCAGCTTCGACAGGGGGCAGGGCTACACCTTC; CDR3: CASSFDRGQGYTF
length: 15; size: -; V: TRBV9; D: -; J: TRBJ1-4; DNA: TGTGCCAGCAGCGTGCGAGACACGAGTAATGAAAAACTGTTTTTT; CDR3: CASSVRDTSNEKLFF
length: 16; size: -; V: TRBV19; D: TRBD1; J: TRBJ1-5; DNA: TGTGCCAGTAGTATCGGGACAGGTTATAGCAATCAGCCCCAGCATTTT; CDR3: CASSIGTGYSNQPQHF
length: 15; size: -; V: TRBV5-1; D: -; J: TRBJ2-1; DNA: TGCGCCAGCAGCTTCACTCCTGAAGACTACAATGAGCAGTTCTTC; CDR3: CASSFTPEDYNEQFF
length: 16; size: -; V: TRBV5-4; D: TRBD1; J: TRBJ2-2; DNA: TGTGCCAGCAGCCCGGACAGGGGGCTGGACACCGGGGAGCTGTTTTTT; CDR3: CASSPDRGLDTGELFF
length: 16; size: -; V: TRBV5-6; D: TRBD1; J: TRBJ2-1; DNA: TGTGCCAGCAGCTCCGAGGGGGACAGGGTCACCGATGAGCAGTTCTTC; CDR3: CASSSEGDRVTDEQFF
length: 14; size: -; V: TRBV7-8; D: -; J: TRBJ1-1; DNA: TGTGCCAGCAGCACGGACGGGGGGGAACATGAAGCTTTCTTT; CDR3: CASSTDGGEHEAFF
length: 14; size: -; V: TRBV6-5; D: TRBD1; J: TRBJ1-1; DNA: TGTGCCAGCAGCCGGACAGGGCCGAGCACTGAAGCTTTCTTT; CDR3: CASSRTGPSTEAFF
length: 12; size: -; V: TRBV7-9; D: -; J: TRBJ2-1; DNA: TGTGCCAGCAGCCGATCAGGGCTGGAGCAGTTCTTC; CDR3: CASSRSGLEQFF
length: 14; size: -; V: TRBV7-9; D: TRBD1; J: TRBJ1-2; DNA: TGTGCCAGCAGCCCCGGGCAGGGGGACTATGGCTACACCTTC; CDR3: CASSPGQGDYGYTF
length: 13; size: -; V: TRBV7-2; D: -; J: TRBJ1-1; DNA: TGTGCCAGCAGCTTAACGGGGGGCACTGAAGCTTTCTTT; CDR3: CASSLTGGTEAFF
length: 15; size: once; V: TRBV14; D: TRBD2; J: TRBJ2-3; DNA: TGTGCCAGCAGCCCTAGCGGGGGGGCAGCAGATACGCAGTATTTT; CDR3: CASSPSGGAADTQYF
length: 13; size: -; V: TRBV7-2; D: -; J: TRBJ2-5; DNA: TGTGCCACCAGCCAGGGGTACCAAGAGACCCAGTACTTC; CDR3: CATSQGYQETQYF
length: 15; size: -; V: TRBV19; D: -; J: TRBJ1-2; DNA: TGTGCCAGTAGTATCCTGGAGAGACCTAACTATGGCTACACCTTC; CDR3: CASSILERPNYGYTF
length: 15; size: -; V: TRBV9; D: TRBD2; J: TRBJ2-1; DNA: TGTGCCAGCAGCGTAGGGGGCGGGACTAGGGATGAGCAGTTCTTC; CDR3: CASSVGGGTRDEQFF
length: 19; size: once; V: TRBV7-8; D: TRBD1; J: TRBJ1-4; DNA: TGTGCCAGCAGCTTAGGAGGGGACAGGCTCGTTGCAACTAATGAAAAACTGTTTTTT; CDR3: CASSLGGDRLVATNEKLFF
length: 18; size: -; V: TRBV4-2; D: TRBD2; J: TRBJ2-1; DNA: TGTGCCAGCAGCTCGGGACTAGCGGGGGGGCCGGCCTACAATGAGCAGTTCTTC; CDR3: CASSSGLAGGPAYNEQFF
length: 16; size: -; V: TRBV27; D: TRBD1; J: TRBJ2-6; DNA: TGTGCCAGCAGCCGGGACAGGGTGGCTGGGGCCAACGTCCTGACTTTC; CDR3: CASSRDRVAGANVLTF
length: 15; size: -; V: TRBV19; D: -; J: TRBJ2-3; DNA: TGTGCCAGTAGTAATGGGGGCGGGAGTCGAGATACGCAGTATTTT; CDR3: CASSNGGGSRDTQYF
length: 16; size: once; V: TRBV4-2; D: -; J: TRBJ1-6; DNA: TGTGCCAGCAGCCAAGATAAGCAAATTCTGAATTCACCCCTCCACTTT; CDR3: CASSQDKQILNSPLHF
length: 14; size: -; V: TRBV6-6; D: TRBD1; J: TRBJ1-1; DNA: TGTGCCAGCAGTCGGGACAGTGGGAACACTGAAGCTTTCTTT; CDR3: CASSRDSGNTEAFF
length: 14; size: -; V: TRBV9; D: TRBD2; J: TRBJ2-1; DNA: TGTGCCAGCAGCGATAGCGGGGGGGCCTATGAGCAGTTCTTC; CDR3: CASSDSGGAYEQFF
length: 16; size: -; V: TRBV7-2; D: -; J: TRBJ2-3; DNA: TGTGCCAGCAGCTTAGCGCTACTAGACGTTGCAGATACGCAGTATTTT; CDR3: CASSLALLDVADTQYF
length: 13; size: -; V: TRBV19; D: -; J: TRBJ2-4; DNA: TGTGCCAGTAGTATCGGCGAACAGGCATTTCAGTACTTC; CDR3: CASSIGEQAFQYF
length: 12; size: -; V: TRBV30; D: -; J: TRBJ2-3; DNA: TGTGCCTGGACAGGGTTTACAGATACGCAGTATTTT; CDR3: CAWTGFTDTQYF
length: 15; size: -; V: TRBV18; D: TRBD1; J: TRBJ2-2; DNA: TGTGCCAGCTCACCGGGGACAGGAAACACCGGGGAGCTGTTTTTT; CDR3: CASSPGTGNTGELFF
length: 13; size: -; V: TRBV7-2; D: -; J: TRBJ1-1; DNA: TGTGCCAGCAGCTTAATTAGCGGGGCTGAAGCTTTCTTT; CDR3: CASSLISGAEAFF
length: 16; size: -; V: TRBV6-5; D: -; J: TRBJ1-2; DNA: TGTGCCAGCAGTTACGGGATCCTCAGGGGTAGCTATGGCTACACCTTC; CDR3: CASSYGILRGSYGYTF
length: 12; size: -; V: TRBV7-9; D: -; J: TRBJ1-1; DNA: TGTGCCAGCAGCCCGGGAGGGACTGAAGCTTTCTTT; CDR3: CASSPGGTEAFF
length: 15; size: -; V: TRBV7-2; D: -; J: TRBJ1-2; DNA: TGTGCCAGCAGCTTAGATAGGGGCGACGGCTATGGCTACACCTTC; CDR3: CASSLDRGDGYGYTF
length: 13; size: -; V: TRBV19; D: -; J: TRBJ2-7; DNA: TGTGCCAGTAGCCAACAGGGTGGGTACGAGCAGTACTTC; CDR3: CASSQQGGYEQYF
length: 14; size: -; V: TRBV5-4; D: -; J: TRBJ2-7; DNA: TGTGCCAGCAGCTTGGTGTCCTCAGGGGTCGAGCAGTACTTC; CDR3: CASSLVSSGVEQYF
length: 16; size: -; V: TRBV4-3; D: TRBD1; J: TRBJ1-6; DNA: TGCGCCAGCAGCCAAGCTACAGGGGGCGTCGGTTCACCCCTCCACTTT; CDR3: CASSQATGGVGSPLHF
length: 16; size: -; V: TRBV7-9; D: TRBD2; J: TRBJ2-3; DNA: TGTGCCAGCAGCTCCCCTGGCGGGGGGGCATCAGATACGCAGTATTTT; CDR3: CASSSPGGGASDTQYF
length: 13; size: -; V: TRBV6-5; D: TRBD2; J: TRBJ2-7; DNA: TGTGCCAGCAGTTACTCGGGGGGGAACGAGCAGTACTTC; CDR3: CASSYSGGNEQYF
length: 13; size: -; V: TRBV29-1; D: -; J: TRBJ2-5; DNA: TGCAGCGTTGAACCGGACTTACAAGAGACCCAGTACTTC; CDR3: CSVEPDLQETQYF